Listed here are 11 T cell receptor beta chains from one sample, sequenced in a study of blood T cell repertoires in COVID-19. The data were produced by immunoSEQ multiplex PCR, yet TCRdb's version contains in-frame clones alone and is incomplete. The sample contains more than 300,000 clones, around 90% of which appear only once. Sample: peripheral blood. These TCRs come from a woman between 40 and 50 years old with COVID-19, enrolled during active disease.

The chain employs TRBV6-2 or TRBV6-3 and TRBJ2-7; 8 bases are shared with TRBD1. The CDR3 spans 14 residues. V shed 5 bases and J 3 bases; nucleotides not matched to a gene: 6. Germline-derived CDR1 and CDR2 are MNHEY and SVGEGT. The CDR3 sequence: CASSTDRGDYEQYF. The CDR3 bases are TGTGCCAGCAGTACCGACAGGGGAGACTACGAGCAGTACTTC.

The chain carries TRBV28 and TRBJ1-5; the match to TRBD1 covers 9 bases. The V gene end was trimmed by 7 bases and the J gene end by 16 bases; junction bases not matched to a gene: 32. CDR3 length: 19 amino acids. Germline CDR1 MDHEN, CDR2 SYDVKM. Written as DNA, the CDR3 is TGTGCCAGCAAGGGGGGAGAGGGACAGGGTGTTTCGGGTTTTTTCCTATGCCATTTT. This gives the protein CASKGGEGQGVSGFFLCHF.

This clone has a single count. The chain joins TRBV6-4 to TRBJ2-5; 7 nucleotides align to TRBD2. With V trimmed by 8 bases and J by 5 bases, 8 bases remained unmatched. The CDR3 has 13 amino acids. The germline V gene encodes CDR1 MRHNA and CDR2 SNTAGT. The CDR3 DNA sequence: TGTGCCAGCGCGGGGGAATATTGGGAGACCCAGTACTTC. Amino acids: CASAGEYWETQYF.

CDR3 coding DNA: TGTGCCAGCAGCTTACCTCAGGGTAAGAGCAATCAGCCCCAGCATTTT. This encodes CASSLPQGKSNQPQHF. The rearrangement uses TRBV7-3 and TRBJ1-5; TRBD1 is a possible D gene (5 bases). The CDR3 runs 16 residues. The V gene lost 2 bases and the J gene lost 1 base, with 12 bases spanning the gap. Looked up from germline, CDR1 is SGHTA and CDR2 is FQGTGA. Together with reference TRBV7-3 and TRBJ1-5, the CDR3 gives the full variable domain: GAGVSQTPSNKVTEKGKYVELRCDPISGHTALYWYRQSLGQGPEFLIYFQGTGAADDSGLPNDRFFAVRPEGSVSTLKIQRTERGDSAVYLCASSLPQGKSNQPQHFGDGTRLSIL.

J is TRBJ1-1 and V is TRBV5-1; the D gene is possibly TRBD1 (5 bases). The V end was cut by 6 bases, the J end by 2 bases, with 14 bases between. Germline V lookup: CDR1 SGHRS, CDR2 YFSETQ. The CDR3 contains 14 residues. The CDR3 loop reads CASKLGGVNTEAFF. The CDR3 DNA reads as TGCGCCAGCAAATTGGGGGGTGTCAACACTGAAGCTTTCTTT.

The chain recombines TRBV30 with TRBJ1-5; no firm D call. The CDR3 spans 15 residues. The germline CDR1 and CDR2 sequences are GTSNPN and SVGIG (reference sequence). V was shortened by 0 bases and J by 2 bases, with 11 bases between the two germline ends. The CDR3, as DNA: TGTGCCTGGAGTGTACGGGCGGGAGGCAATCAGCCCCAGCATTTT. Translation gives CAWSVRAGGNQPQHF.

This chain links TRBV28 with TRBJ1-1, with no clear D. The CDR3 has 13 amino acids. In germline, CDR1 is MDHEN, CDR2 SYDVKM. V lost 2 bases and J 6 bases, leaving 10 bases between the germline ends. In DNA form, the CDR3 reads TGTGCCAGCAGTTTACCGTTGGGCCCTGAAGCTTTCTTT. Its translation: CASSLPLGPEAFF.

The chain joins TRBV28 to TRBJ1-5; D gene uncertain. From germline, CDR1 is MDHEN and CDR2 SYDVKM. The V gene lost 4 bases and the J gene lost 3 bases, with 7 bases spanning the gap. The CDR3 is 13 amino acids. CDR3 in DNA: TGTGCCAGCAGTTACGGGTACAATCAGCCCCAGCATTTT. It specifies CASSYGYNQPQHF.

This chain connects TRBV5-4 to TRBJ2-7, with D hard to call. Trimming left V 4 bases short and J 3 bases short, with 11 bases between. Germline-derived CDR1 and CDR2 are SGHNT and YYREEE (reference sequence). The CDR3 has 13 residues. CDR3 sequence reads: CASSSSSSYEQYF. The CDR3 bases are TGTGCCAGCAGCAGCTCCTCTAGCTACGAGCAGTACTTC.

This chain joins TRBV3-1 (or the pseudogene TRBV3-2) and TRBJ2-7, with a weak D call TRBD2 (5 bases). The CDR3 totals 14 residues. The germline V gene encodes CDR1 LGHDT and CDR2 YNNKEL (reference sequence). Trimming took off 0 bases at V and 3 bases at J, with 9 bases between the two ends. The CDR3 bases are TGTGCCAGCAGCCAAGATAGAGGACTCTACGAGCAGTACTTC. Translation: CASSQDRGLYEQYF.

This clone has only one observation. This sequence joins TRBV5-4 and TRBJ2-1, with 7 bases that match TRBD1. CDR3 size: 15 residues. The trim removed 4 bases at V and 5 bases at J, leaving 9 bases unmatched. Germline CDR1 and CDR2: SGHNT and YYREEE (reference sequence). In DNA, the CDR3 is TGTGCCAGCAGCCTACCGGGACAGAAAAACAATGAGCAGTTCTTC. Its protein is CASSLPGQKNNEQFF.